This T cell receptor beta chain was identified in a study of blood T cell repertoires in COVID-19. Study details: From T cells, B-cell-depleted T cells, or PBMCs came the material, which was cDNA or gDNA.

Original processing methods: By means of reference gene primer amplification, nucleated cell counts were estimated. The method was immunoSEQ multiplex PCR; TCRdb's version includes in-frame clones alone and lacks a portion of them. D and trimming come from the DNA, and the V and J calls and clone size come from that table. In the table there are around 120,000 clones, 70% to 85% of which are singletons. The germline CDR1 and CDR2 sequences are LNHDA and SQIVND (reference sequence). V lost 6 bases and J lost 2; bases outside the gene matches: 2. The CDR3 has 14 amino acids. This clonotype was obtained from a man aged 50-59 years with acute or convalescent COVID-19. The sample consisted of peripheral blood. The chain has TRBV19 and TRBJ1-1, with 11 bases lining up with TRBD1. CDR3 loop: CASRGTGGNTEAFF. The CDR3 coding sequence is TGTGCCAGTAGGGGGACAGGGGGTAACACTGAAGCTTTCTTT.